A single T cell receptor (beta chain) is shown here with its context. The sample is drawn from a study of T-cell reconstitution after alpha-beta-depleted transplantation in children. This CDR3 comprises 15 residues. With 4 bases clipped from V and 5 bases from J, the junction kept 4 bases outside the gene matches. Germline CDR1 reads ENHRY; CDR2 reads SYGVKD. The TCRbeta library was prepared with unique molecular identifiers. Each CDR3 protein is one row after TCRdb ran MiXCR on the PCR reads. Of about 640,000 distinct CDR3 sequences in the sample, approximately 12% were seen once. This rearrangement joins TRBV10-3 to TRBJ2-3; 12 bases map to TRBD2. This sequence was found in a male patient younger than 18 who had a stem cell transplant for acute myeloid leukemia, so the T cells may come from the graft donor. Sequences were derived from PBMCs, mostly from graft donor cells, sampled 360 days after TCRalphabeta/CD19-depleted stem cell transplant. The chain's CDR3 is CAISGLAGEKDTQYF. The CDR3 nucleotides are TGTGCCATCAGTGGACTAGCGGGAGAGAAAGATACGCAGTATTTT.